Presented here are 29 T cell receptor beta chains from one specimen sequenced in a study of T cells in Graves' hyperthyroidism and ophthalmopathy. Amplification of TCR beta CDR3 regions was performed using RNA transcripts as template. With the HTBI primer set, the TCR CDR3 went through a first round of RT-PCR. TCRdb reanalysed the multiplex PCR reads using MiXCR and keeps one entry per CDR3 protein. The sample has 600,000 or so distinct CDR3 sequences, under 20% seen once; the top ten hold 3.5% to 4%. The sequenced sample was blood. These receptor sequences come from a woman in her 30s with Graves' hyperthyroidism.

DNA for the CDR3: TGTGCCAGCAGTTCCCTCGGGGGACAGCCCCAGCATTTT. This sequence encodes CASSSLGGQPQHF. The chain carries TRBV28 and TRBJ1-5, with a tentative D call TRBD1 (5 bases). CDR3 length: 13 residues. The germline CDR1 and CDR2 sequences are MDHEN and SYDVKM. The V and J ends lost 4 bases and 7 bases respectively, with 11 bases between them.

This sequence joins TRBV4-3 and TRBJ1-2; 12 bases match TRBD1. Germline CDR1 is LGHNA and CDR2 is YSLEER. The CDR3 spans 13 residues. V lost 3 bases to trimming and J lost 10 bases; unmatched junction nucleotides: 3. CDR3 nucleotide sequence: TGCGCCAGCAGCCAGGGGACAGGGGGCTTCTACACCTTC. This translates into CASSQGTGGFYTF.

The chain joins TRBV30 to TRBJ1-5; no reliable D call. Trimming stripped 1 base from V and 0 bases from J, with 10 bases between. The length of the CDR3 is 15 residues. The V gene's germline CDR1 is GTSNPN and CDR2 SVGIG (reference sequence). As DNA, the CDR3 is TGTGCCTGGAGTGAGATGGTCTATAGCAATCAGCCCCAGCATTTT. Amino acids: CAWSEMVYSNQPQHF.

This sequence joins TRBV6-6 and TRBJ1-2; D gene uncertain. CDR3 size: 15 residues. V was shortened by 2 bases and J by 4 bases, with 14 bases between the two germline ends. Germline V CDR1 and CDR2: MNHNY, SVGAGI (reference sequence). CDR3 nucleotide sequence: TGTGCCAGCAGTTACCCAGGATCTTCAATCTATGGCTACACCTTC. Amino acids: CASSYPGSSIYGYTF.

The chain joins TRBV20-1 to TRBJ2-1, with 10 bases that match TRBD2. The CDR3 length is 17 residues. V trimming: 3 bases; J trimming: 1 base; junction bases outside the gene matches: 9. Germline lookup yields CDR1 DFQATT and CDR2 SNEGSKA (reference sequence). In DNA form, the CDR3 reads TGCAGTGCTAGTGCGTGGAGCGGGAGGGAGTCCTACAATGAGCAGTTCTTC. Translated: CSASAWSGRESYNEQFF.

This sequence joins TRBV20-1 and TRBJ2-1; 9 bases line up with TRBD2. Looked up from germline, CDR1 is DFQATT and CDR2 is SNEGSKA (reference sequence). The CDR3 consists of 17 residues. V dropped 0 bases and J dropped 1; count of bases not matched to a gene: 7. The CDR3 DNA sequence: TGCAGTGCTAGAGATACGACTAGCGGTGTTTCCTACAATGAGCAGTTCTTC. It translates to CSARDTTSGVSYNEQFF.

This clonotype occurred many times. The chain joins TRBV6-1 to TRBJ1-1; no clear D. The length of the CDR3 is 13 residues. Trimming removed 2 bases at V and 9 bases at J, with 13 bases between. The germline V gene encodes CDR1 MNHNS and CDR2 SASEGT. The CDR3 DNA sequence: TGTGCCAGCAGTGAAACAAAGGTAAAGAAAGCTTTCTTT. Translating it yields CASSETKVKKAFF.

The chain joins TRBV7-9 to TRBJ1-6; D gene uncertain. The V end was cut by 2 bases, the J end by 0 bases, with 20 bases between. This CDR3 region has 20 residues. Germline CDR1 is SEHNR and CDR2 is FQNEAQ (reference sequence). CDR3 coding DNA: TGTGCCAGCAGCTTACCGAATATAGGTGTACAAAGCTCCTATAATTCACCCCTCCACTTT. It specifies CASSLPNIGVQSSYNSPLHF.

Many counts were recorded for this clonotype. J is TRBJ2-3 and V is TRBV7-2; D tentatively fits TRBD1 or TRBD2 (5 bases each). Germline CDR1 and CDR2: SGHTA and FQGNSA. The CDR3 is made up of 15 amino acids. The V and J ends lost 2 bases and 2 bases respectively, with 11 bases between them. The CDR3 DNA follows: TGTGCCAGCAGCTTATTCGAGGGGCACACAGATACGCAGTATTTT. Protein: CASSLFEGHTDTQYF.

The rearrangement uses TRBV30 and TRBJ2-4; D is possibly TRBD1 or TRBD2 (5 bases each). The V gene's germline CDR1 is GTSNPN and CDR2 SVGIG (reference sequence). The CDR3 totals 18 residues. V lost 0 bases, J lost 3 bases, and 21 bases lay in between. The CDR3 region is CAWSVGVGAASGKNIQYF. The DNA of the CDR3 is TGTGCCTGGAGTGTGGGAGTCGGGGCGGCCTCGGGCAAAAACATTCAGTACTTC.

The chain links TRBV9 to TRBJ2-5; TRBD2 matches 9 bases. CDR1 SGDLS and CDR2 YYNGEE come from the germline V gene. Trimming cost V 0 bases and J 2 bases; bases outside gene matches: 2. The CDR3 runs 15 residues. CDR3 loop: CASSVASGTQETQYF. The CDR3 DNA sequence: TGTGCCAGCAGCGTAGCTAGCGGGACTCAAGAGACCCAGTACTTC.

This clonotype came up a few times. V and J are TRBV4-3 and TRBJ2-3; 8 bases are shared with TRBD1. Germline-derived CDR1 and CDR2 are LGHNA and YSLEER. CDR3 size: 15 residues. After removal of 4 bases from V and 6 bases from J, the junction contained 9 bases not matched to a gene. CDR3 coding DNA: TGCGCCAGCAGCCCCCGACAGACAGGGGCCGATACGCAGTATTTT. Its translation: CASSPRQTGADTQYF.

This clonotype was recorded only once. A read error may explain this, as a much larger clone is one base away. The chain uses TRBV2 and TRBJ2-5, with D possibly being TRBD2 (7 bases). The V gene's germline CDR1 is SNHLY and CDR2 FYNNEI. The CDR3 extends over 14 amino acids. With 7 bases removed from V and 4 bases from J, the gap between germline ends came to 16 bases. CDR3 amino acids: CASNGQGRGETQYF. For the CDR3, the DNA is TGTGCCAGCAATGGGCAGGGGAGGGGAGAGACCCAGTACTTC.

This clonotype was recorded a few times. CDR3 in DNA: TGTGCCAGCAGCTTAGTTGCGTTACTCAAGAGTTCTGGGGCCAACGTCCTGACTTTC. It specifies CASSLVALLKSSGANVLTF. The rearrangement uses TRBV7-9 and TRBJ2-6; no firm D call. Trimming stripped 1 base from V and 1 base from J, with 17 bases between. Per the germline V gene, CDR1 is SEHNR and CDR2 is FQNEAQ (reference sequence). CDR3 size: 19 residues.

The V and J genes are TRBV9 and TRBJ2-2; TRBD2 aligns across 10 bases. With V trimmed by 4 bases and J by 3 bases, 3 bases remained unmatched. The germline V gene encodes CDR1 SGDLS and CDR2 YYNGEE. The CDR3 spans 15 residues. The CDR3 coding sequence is TGTGCCAGCAGCCCTAGCGGGAGTCACACCGGGGAGCTGTTTTTT. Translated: CASSPSGSHTGELFF.

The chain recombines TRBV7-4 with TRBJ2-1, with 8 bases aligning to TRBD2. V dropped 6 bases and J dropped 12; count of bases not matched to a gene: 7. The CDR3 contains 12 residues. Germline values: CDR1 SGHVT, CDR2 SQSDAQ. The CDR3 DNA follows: TGTGCCAGCAGATCCCGACGGGAGGGGCAGTTCTTC. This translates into CASRSRREGQFF.

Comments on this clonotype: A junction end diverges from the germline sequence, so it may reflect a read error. The CDR3 loop reads CASSRDHRETEYF. DNA for the CDR3: TGTGCCAGCAGCCGGGACCATCGAGAGACCGAGTACTTC. The chain has TRBV11-1 and TRBJ2-5; D could derive from TRBD1 or TRBD2 (5 bases each). The V gene's germline CDR1 is SGHAT and CDR2 FQDESV (reference sequence). This CDR3 spans 13 amino acids.

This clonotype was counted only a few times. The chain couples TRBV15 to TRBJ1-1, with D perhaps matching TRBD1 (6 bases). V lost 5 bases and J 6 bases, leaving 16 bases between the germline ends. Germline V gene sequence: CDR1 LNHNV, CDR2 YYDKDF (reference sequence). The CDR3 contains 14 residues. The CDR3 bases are TGTGCCACCAGCGTCCCGGGGGCCTTGGCTGAAGCTTTCTTT. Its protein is CATSVPGALAEAFF.

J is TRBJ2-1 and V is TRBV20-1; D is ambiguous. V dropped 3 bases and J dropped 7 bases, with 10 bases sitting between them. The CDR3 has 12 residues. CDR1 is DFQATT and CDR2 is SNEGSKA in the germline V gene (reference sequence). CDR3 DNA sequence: TGCAGTGCTAGCTTTGGGGATAATGAGCAGTTCTTC. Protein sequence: CSASFGDNEQFF.

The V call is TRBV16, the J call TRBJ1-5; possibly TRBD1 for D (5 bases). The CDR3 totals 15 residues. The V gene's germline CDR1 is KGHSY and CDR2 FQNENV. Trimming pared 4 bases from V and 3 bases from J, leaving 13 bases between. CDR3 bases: TGTGCCAGCAGCCCCTTGGGACGTTCCAATCAGCCCCAGCATTTT. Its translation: CASSPLGRSNQPQHF.

The CDR3 reads CSARVSGRALGRAKNIQYF. The CDR3 nucleotides read TGCAGTGCTAGAGTTAGCGGGAGGGCCCTCGGGCGGGCCAAAAACATTCAGTACTTC. The gene calls are TRBV20-1 and TRBJ2-4; 11 bases are shared with TRBD2. After removal of 1 base from V and 1 base from J, the junction contained 12 bases not matched to a gene. This CDR3 comprises 19 residues. Germline values: CDR1 DFQATT, CDR2 SNEGSKA (reference sequence).

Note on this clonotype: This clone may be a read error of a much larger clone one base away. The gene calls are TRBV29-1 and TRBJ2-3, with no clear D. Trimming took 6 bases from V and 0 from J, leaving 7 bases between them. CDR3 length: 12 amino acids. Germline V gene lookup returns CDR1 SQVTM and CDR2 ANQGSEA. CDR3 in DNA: TGCAGCGTCTTATCTAGCACAGATACGCAGTATTTT. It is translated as CSVLSSTDTQYF.

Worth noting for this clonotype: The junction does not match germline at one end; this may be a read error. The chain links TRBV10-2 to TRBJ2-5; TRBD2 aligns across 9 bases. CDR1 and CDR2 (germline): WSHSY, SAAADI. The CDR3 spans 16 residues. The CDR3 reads CASRGLGGRVQETRYF. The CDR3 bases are TGCGCCAGCAGGGGTTTGGGCGGGAGGGTTCAAGAGACCCGGTACTTC.

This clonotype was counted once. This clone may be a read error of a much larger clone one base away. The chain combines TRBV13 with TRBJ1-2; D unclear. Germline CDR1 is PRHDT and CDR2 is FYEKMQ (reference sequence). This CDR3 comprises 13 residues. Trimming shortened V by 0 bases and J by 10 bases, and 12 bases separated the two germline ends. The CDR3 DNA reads TGTGCCAGCAGCTTAGGCCGGATACTAACCTACACCTTC. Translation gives CASSLGRILTYTF. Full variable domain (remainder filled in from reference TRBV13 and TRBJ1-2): AAGVIQSPRHLIKEKRETATLKCYPIPRHDTVYWYQQGPGQDPQFLISFYEKMQSDKGSIPDRFSAQQFSDYHSELNMSSLELGDSALYFCASSLGRILTYTFGSGTRLTVV.

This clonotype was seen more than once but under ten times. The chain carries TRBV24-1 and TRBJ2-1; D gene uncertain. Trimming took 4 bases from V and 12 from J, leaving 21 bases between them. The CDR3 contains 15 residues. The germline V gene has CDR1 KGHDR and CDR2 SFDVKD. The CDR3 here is CATSDTDAARVRQFF. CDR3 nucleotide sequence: TGTGCCACCAGTGACACAGACGCCGCGAGAGTCCGGCAGTTCTTC.

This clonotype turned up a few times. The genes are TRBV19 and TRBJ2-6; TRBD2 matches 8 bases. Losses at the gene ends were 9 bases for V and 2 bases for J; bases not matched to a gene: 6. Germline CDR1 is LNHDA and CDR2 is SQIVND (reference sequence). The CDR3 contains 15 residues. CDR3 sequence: CASRGGGAGANVLTF. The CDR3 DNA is TGTGCCAGCCGGGGGGGGGGGGCTGGGGCCAACGTCCTGACTTTC.

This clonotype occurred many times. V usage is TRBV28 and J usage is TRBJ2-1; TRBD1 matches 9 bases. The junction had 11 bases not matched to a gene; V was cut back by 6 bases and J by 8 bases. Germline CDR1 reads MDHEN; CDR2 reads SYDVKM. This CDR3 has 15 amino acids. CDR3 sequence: CASSLRTGAGDEQFF. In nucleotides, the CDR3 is TGTGCCAGCAGCCTCCGGACAGGGGCTGGCGATGAGCAGTTCTTC.

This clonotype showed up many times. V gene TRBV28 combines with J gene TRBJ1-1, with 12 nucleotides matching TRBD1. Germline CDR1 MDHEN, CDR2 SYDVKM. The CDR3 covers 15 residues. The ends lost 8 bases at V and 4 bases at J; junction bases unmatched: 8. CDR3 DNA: TGTGCCAGCGGGGGGACAGGGGGCGGTCGCACTGAAGCTTTCTTT. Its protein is CASGGTGGGRTEAFF.

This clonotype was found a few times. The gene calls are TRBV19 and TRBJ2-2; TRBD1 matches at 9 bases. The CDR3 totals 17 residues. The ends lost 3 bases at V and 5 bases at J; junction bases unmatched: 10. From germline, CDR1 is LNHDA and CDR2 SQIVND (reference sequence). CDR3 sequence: CASSMIGQGMDTGELFF. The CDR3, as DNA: TGTGCCAGTAGTATGATAGGACAGGGGATGGATACCGGGGAGCTGTTTTTT.